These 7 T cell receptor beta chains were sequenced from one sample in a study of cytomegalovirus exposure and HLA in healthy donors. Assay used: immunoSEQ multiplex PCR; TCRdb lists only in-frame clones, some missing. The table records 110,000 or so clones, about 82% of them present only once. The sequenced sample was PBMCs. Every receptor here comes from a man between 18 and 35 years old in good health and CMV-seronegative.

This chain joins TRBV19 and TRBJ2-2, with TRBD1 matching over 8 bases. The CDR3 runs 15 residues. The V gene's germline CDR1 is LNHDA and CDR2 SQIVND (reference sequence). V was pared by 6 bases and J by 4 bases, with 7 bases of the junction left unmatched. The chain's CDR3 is CASSSTGAVTGELFF. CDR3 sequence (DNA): TGTGCCAGTAGCTCGACAGGGGCGGTCACCGGGGAGCTGTTTTTT.

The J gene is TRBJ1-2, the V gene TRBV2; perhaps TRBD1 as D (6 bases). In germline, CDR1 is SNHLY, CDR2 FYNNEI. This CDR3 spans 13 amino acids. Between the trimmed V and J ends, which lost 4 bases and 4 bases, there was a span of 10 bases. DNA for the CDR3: TGTGCCAGCAGTGTTGGGGGGGCCTATGGCTACACCTTC. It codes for CASSVGGAYGYTF.

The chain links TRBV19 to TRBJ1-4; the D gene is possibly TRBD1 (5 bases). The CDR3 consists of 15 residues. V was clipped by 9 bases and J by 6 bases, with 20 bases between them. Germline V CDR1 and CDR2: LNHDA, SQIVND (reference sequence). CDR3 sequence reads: CASSTQGLNDEKLFF. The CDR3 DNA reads TGTGCCAGCTCAACCCAGGGACTTAATGATGAAAAACTGTTTTTT.

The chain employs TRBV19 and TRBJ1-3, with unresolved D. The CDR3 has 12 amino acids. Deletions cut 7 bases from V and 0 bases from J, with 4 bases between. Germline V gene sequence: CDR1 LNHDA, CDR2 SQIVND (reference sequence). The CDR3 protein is CASTLSGNTIYF. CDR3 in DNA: TGTGCCAGTACCCTCTCTGGAAACACCATATATTTT.

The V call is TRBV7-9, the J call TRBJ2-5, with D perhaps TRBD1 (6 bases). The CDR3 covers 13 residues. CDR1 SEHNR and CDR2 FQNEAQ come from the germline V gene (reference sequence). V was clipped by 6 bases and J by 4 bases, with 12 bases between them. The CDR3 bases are TGTGCCAGCAGGTACAGGGTGAGAGAGACCCAGTACTTC. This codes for CASRYRVRETQYF.

The CDR3 sequence: CASSFEQGSYSNQPQHF. In DNA, the CDR3 is TGTGCCAGCAGTTTCGAACAGGGGTCCTATAGCAATCAGCCCCAGCATTTT. The chain couples TRBV27 to TRBJ1-5, with 7 bases fitting TRBD1. The CDR3 is 17 amino acids. The ends lost 3 bases at V and 0 bases at J; junction bases unmatched: 8. Germline CDR1 reads MNHEY; CDR2 reads SMNVEV (reference sequence).

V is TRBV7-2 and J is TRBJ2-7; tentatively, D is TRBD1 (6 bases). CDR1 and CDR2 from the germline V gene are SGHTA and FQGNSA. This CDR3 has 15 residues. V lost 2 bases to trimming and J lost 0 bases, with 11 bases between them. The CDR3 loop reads CASSLRQVGSYEQYF. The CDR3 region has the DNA TGTGCCAGCAGCTTACGACAGGTTGGCTCCTACGAGCAGTACTTC.